Shown below are 24 T cell receptor beta chains from a single sample sequenced in a study of shared clonotypes between healthy human individuals. Clones were sequenced by immunoSEQ multiplex PCR, and TCRdb holds only the in-frame ones, with some missing. The repertoire holds roughly 1.4 million clones, with approximately 98.5% as singletons. Sequencing was carried out using naive CD4+ T cells sorted from blood. Subset indicated: CD45RA+ positively selected. The receptors come from a man aged 25-45 years in good health.

This chain uses TRBV11-2 with TRBJ1-1, with D perhaps matching TRBD1 (5 bases). Germline V lookup: CDR1 SGHAT, CDR2 FQNNGV. The CDR3 extends over 13 amino acids. V was clipped by 2 bases and J by 5 bases, with 9 bases between them. CDR3 coding DNA: TGTGCCAGCAGCTTAAAAGAGGGGACTGAAGCTTTCTTT. Translated, it gives CASSLKEGTEAFF.

The rearrangement uses TRBV6-6 and TRBJ2-7; unclear D gene. With 2 bases removed from V and 4 bases from J, the gap between germline ends came to 12 bases. This CDR3 has 14 amino acids. Per germline, CDR1 MNHNY and CDR2 SVGAGI (reference sequence). CDR3 sequence (DNA): TGTGCCAGCAGTTACCCCGATCCCGGTTACGAGCAGTACTTC. Its protein product is CASSYPDPGYEQYF.

The table lists this clone with a count of one. The chain is built from TRBV7-2 and TRBJ2-1, with 10 bases aligning to TRBD2. J was trimmed by 5 bases and V by 1 base; bases with no gene match: 2. Germline loops: CDR1 SGHTA, CDR2 FQGNSA. This CDR3 is built from 15 residues. The CDR3 sequence is CASSLELAGHNEQFF. Written as DNA, the CDR3 is TGTGCCAGCAGCTTAGAACTAGCGGGGCACAATGAGCAGTTCTTC.

The genes are TRBV18 and TRBJ1-5; tentatively, D is TRBD1 (6 bases). Germline V gene sequence: CDR1 KGHSH, CDR2 LQKENI. The CDR3 contains 15 residues. V lost 1 base and J 4 bases, leaving 11 bases between the germline ends. The CDR3 nucleotides read TGTGCCAGCTCACCACAACCGGGACAAAATCAGCCCCAGCATTTT. Translating gives CASSPQPGQNQPQHF.

This clone was recorded once. The chain combines TRBV18 with TRBJ1-3; no reliable D call. CDR1 KGHSH and CDR2 LQKENI come from the germline V gene. Between the trimmed V and J ends, which lost 0 bases and 4 bases, there was a span of 13 bases. The CDR3 is 16 residues long. CDR3 DNA: TGTGCCAGCTCACCACCTGGGTCAAGGCGGGGAAACACCATATATTTT. This gives the protein CASSPPGSRRGNTIYF.

The rearrangement joins TRBV6-5 to TRBJ2-7; 9 nucleotides align to TRBD1. Trimming at V came to 0 bases and at J to 0 bases, leaving 3 bases not matched to a gene. Germline CDR1 MNHEY, CDR2 SVGAGI. The CDR3 consists of 16 residues. The DNA of the CDR3 is TGTGCCAGCAGTTACTCGAGGGACAGGGTCTCCTACGAGCAGTACTTC. Amino acids: CASSYSRDRVSYEQYF.

The rearrangement joins TRBV15 to TRBJ2-1; TRBD2 aligns across 8 bases. V was clipped by 11 bases and J by 4 bases; unmatched bases: 4. The germline V gene encodes CDR1 LNHNV and CDR2 YYDKDF (reference sequence). The CDR3 length is 12 residues. CDR3 DNA sequence: TGTGCCTCCGGGAGGGGTTACAATGAGCAGTTCTTC. Translating it yields CASGRGYNEQFF.

To note about this clone: The germline gene is not matched at one end of the junction; a read error may be the cause. The chain employs TRBV7-7 and TRBJ2-2; no clear D gene. CDR1 and CDR2 from the germline V gene are SSHAT and FNYEAQ (reference sequence). The CDR3 length is 12 residues. CDR3 region: CASSSLGGELFF. Here the CDR3 DNA reads TGTGCTAGCAGCTCCCTCGGCGGGGAGCTGTTTTTT.

The rearrangement uses TRBV9 and TRBJ2-3; D may be TRBD2 (6 bases). Trimming cost V 0 bases and J 9 bases, with 11 bases left between them. Germline loops: CDR1 SGDLS, CDR2 YYNGEE. The length of the CDR3 is 13 residues. The CDR3 DNA follows: TGTGCCAGCAGCGTAGAGGTCAGCGGGACGCAGTATTTT. Its translation: CASSVEVSGTQYF.

The rearrangement uses TRBV28 and TRBJ2-1, with D perhaps being TRBD1 or TRBD2 (6 bases each). The germline gives CDR1 MDHEN, CDR2 SYDVKM. V was cut by 3 bases and J by 8 bases, with 17 bases left in between. The CDR3 length is 15 residues. The CDR3 here is CASSFRRGHFDEQFF. The CDR3 bases are TGTGCCAGCAGTTTCCGACGGGGGCATTTTGATGAGCAGTTCTTC.

The V gene is TRBV6-6, the J gene TRBJ2-6, with D perhaps TRBD2 (5 bases). V lost 6 bases, J lost 2 bases, and 11 bases lay in between. The germline V gene encodes CDR1 MNHNY and CDR2 SVGAGI (reference sequence). This CDR3 comprises 15 residues. CDR3 residues: CASSRIGAGANVLTF. The DNA for the CDR3 is TGTGCCAGCAGCCGAATCGGGGCTGGGGCCAACGTCCTGACTTTC.

The chain has TRBV5-1 and TRBJ2-1, with D perhaps TRBD2 (7 bases). This CDR3 region has 15 residues. The V and J ends lost 10 bases and 2 bases respectively, with 19 bases between them. Germline CDR1 reads SGHRS; CDR2 reads YFSETQ. The CDR3 loop is CACQPRGGPYNEQFF. As DNA, the CDR3 is TGCGCCTGCCAACCGAGGGGGGGACCCTACAATGAGCAGTTCTTC.

The chain uses TRBV6-1 and TRBJ1-2, with 7 bases fitting TRBD1. This CDR3 comprises 15 residues. The V segment lost 7 bases and the J segment 6 bases; nucleotides outside the gene matches: 14. Germline V gene lookup returns CDR1 MNHNS and CDR2 SASEGT. In DNA, the CDR3 is TGTGCCAGCACCCTAACAGGGGTAGTAGAGAATGGCTACACCTTC. Residues: CASTLTGVVENGYTF.

V and J are TRBV5-1 and TRBJ1-1, with 7 bases lining up with TRBD1. This CDR3 spans 17 amino acids. The trim removed 3 bases at V and 5 bases at J, leaving 16 bases unmatched. The germline V gene has CDR1 SGHRS and CDR2 YFSETQ. CDR3 amino acids: CASSWKGGTQGPTEAFF. CDR3 sequence (DNA): TGCGCCAGCAGCTGGAAGGGCGGCACACAGGGGCCAACTGAAGCTTTCTTT. Complete variable domain (other parts from reference TRBV5-1 and TRBJ1-1): KAGVTQTPRYLIKTRGQQVTLSCSPISGHRSVSWYQQTPGQGLQFLFEYFSETQRNKGNFPGRFSGRQFSNSRSEMNVSTLELGDSALYLCASSWKGGTQGPTEAFFGQGTRLTVV.

The rearrangement uses TRBV20-1 and TRBJ2-2; D gene ambiguous. V lost 0 bases to trimming and J lost 7 bases, with 3 bases between them. The CDR3 loop spans 11 amino acids. Germline lookup yields CDR1 DFQATT and CDR2 SNEGSKA (reference sequence). This CDR3 is CSAREYGELFF. In DNA, the CDR3 is TGCAGTGCTAGAGAATACGGGGAGCTGTTTTTT.

The J gene is TRBJ1-2, the V gene TRBV5-1, with 7 bases fitting TRBD1. Germline V gene sequence: CDR1 SGHRS, CDR2 YFSETQ. The CDR3 totals 15 residues. The V and J ends lost 0 bases and 3 bases, in that order; junction bases with no gene match: 5. In DNA form, the CDR3 reads TGCGCCAGCAGCTTGGAGGTCAGGGGGTACTATGGCTACACCTTC. As protein: CASSLEVRGYYGYTF.

This sequence joins TRBV5-5 and TRBJ1-2; TRBD1 matches at 8 bases. CDR3 length: 15 residues. The junction had 8 bases not matched to a gene; V was cut back by 3 bases and J by 4 bases. The germline gives CDR1 SGHKS, CDR2 YYEKEE (reference sequence). This chain's CDR3 is CASSSRDRQPYGYTF. The CDR3 DNA follows: TGTGCCAGCAGCTCCCGGGACAGGCAACCCTATGGCTACACCTTC.

With regard to this clone: Other nucleotide sequences in the sample specify the same CDR3. The rearrangement links TRBV5-6 to TRBJ1-5, with D possibly being TRBD1 (6 bases). Trimming removed 4 bases from V and 6 bases from J, with 11 bases in between. Germline V lookup: CDR1 SGHDT, CDR2 YYEEEE. The CDR3 is made up of 13 amino acids. The CDR3 bases are TGTGCCAGCAGCCTTCGGGGGCTTCAGCCCCAGCATTTT. This sequence encodes CASSLRGLQPQHF.

The genes are TRBV9 and TRBJ2-2; D unclear. This CDR3 has 15 amino acids. CDR1 is SGDLS and CDR2 is YYNGEE in the germline V gene. Trimming removed 0 bases from V and 4 bases from J, with 10 bases in between. DNA of the CDR3: TGTGCCAGCAGCGTAGGAGCCTCGGGCACCGGGGAGCTGTTTTTT. This gives the protein CASSVGASGTGELFF.

The table lists this clone with a count of one. This chain joins TRBV7-6 and TRBJ2-1; TRBD2 matches at 16 bases. CDR3 size: 16 residues. The V segment lost 2 bases and the J segment 9 bases; nucleotides outside the gene matches: 4. The germline gives CDR1 SGHVS, CDR2 FNYEAQ. CDR3 nucleotide sequence: TGTGCCAGCAGCTTAACGGGACTAGCGGGAGGGTCTGAGCAGTTCTTC. Protein product: CASSLTGLAGGSEQFF.

V and J are TRBV19 and TRBJ2-3, with 9 bases that match TRBD2. Per germline, CDR1 LNHDA and CDR2 SQIVND (reference sequence). Trimming at V came to 4 bases and at J to 7 bases, leaving 12 bases not matched to a gene. CDR3 length: 16 amino acids. The chain's CDR3 is CASSNLGGTSRNTQYF. The CDR3 nucleotides are TGTGCCAGTAGTAATCTCGGCGGGACTAGCAGGAATACGCAGTATTTT.

The J gene is TRBJ2-3, the V gene TRBV27, with D hard to call. The germline V gene has CDR1 MNHEY and CDR2 SMNVEV (reference sequence). The CDR3 has 14 amino acids. Trimming took 4 bases from V and 3 from J, leaving 11 bases between them. The CDR3 nucleotides read TGTGCCAGCAGTTACCGCCACTTGACAGATACGCAGTATTTT. It encodes CASSYRHLTDTQYF.

V and J are TRBV18 and TRBJ2-1; D is unresolved. The CDR3 has 15 amino acids. Trimming removed 1 base from V and 2 bases from J, with 9 bases in between. CDR1 is KGHSH, CDR2 LQKENI, per germline. Here the CDR3 reads CASSPRDYAYNEQFF. DNA of the CDR3: TGTGCCAGCTCACCACGGGATTACGCCTACAATGAGCAGTTCTTC. Based on the CDR3 plus reference TRBV18 and TRBJ2-1, the full variable domain is NAGVMQNPRHLVRRRGQEARLRCSPMKGHSHVYWYRQLPEEGLKFMVYLQKENIIDESGMPKERFSAEFPKEGPSILRIQQVVRGDSAAYFCASSPRDYAYNEQFFGPGTRLTVL.

The rearrangement joins TRBV18 to TRBJ2-3; TRBD1 agrees at 8 bases. Trimming cost V 2 bases and J 7 bases; bases outside gene matches: 14. CDR1 KGHSH and CDR2 LQKENI come from the germline V gene. This CDR3 has 17 amino acids. The CDR3 is CASSPSTTGGHLNTQYF. The CDR3 nucleotides are TGTGCCAGCTCACCATCGACCACAGGGGGTCACTTGAATACGCAGTATTTT.